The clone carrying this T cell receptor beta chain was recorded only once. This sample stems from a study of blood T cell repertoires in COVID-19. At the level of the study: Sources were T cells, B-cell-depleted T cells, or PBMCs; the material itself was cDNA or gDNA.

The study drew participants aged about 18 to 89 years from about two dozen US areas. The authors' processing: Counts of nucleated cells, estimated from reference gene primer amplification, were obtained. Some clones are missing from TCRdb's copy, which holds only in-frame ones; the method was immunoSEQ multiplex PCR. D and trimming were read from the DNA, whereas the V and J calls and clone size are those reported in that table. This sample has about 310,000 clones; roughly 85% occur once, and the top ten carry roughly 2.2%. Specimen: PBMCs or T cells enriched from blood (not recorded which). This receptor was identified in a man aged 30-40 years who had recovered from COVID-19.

The CDR3 here is CASSNRPRVGEKLFF. As DNA, the CDR3 is TGTGCCAGCAGTAACCGCCCCAGGGTTGGGGAAAAACTGTTTTTT. The chain employs TRBV6-5 and TRBJ1-4, with D possibly being TRBD1 (5 bases). CDR3 length: 15 amino acids. The germline V gene has CDR1 MNHEY and CDR2 SVGAGI. V gave up 5 bases and J gave up 8 bases, with 18 bases separating them.